Following are 20 T cell receptor beta chains from one sample sequenced in a study of T-cell reconstitution after alpha-beta-depleted transplantation in children. TCRbeta library construction was performed incorporating unique molecular identifiers. Via MiXCR, TCRdb re-called the PCR reads, giving one row per CDR3 protein. The profile covers approximately 200,000 distinct CDR3 sequences, with less than 15% appearing a single time and 13% taken by the ten largest. The material sequenced was PBMCs from the stem cell graft donor, taken from the stem cell graft. The receptors were sampled from a human donor who donated a stem cell graft to a child with acute lymphoblastic leukemia.

This clonotype has at least ten counts. The chain is built from TRBV12-3 or TRBV12-4 and TRBJ2-7, with D perhaps TRBD1 (5 bases). V lost 3 bases and J lost 4, with 16 bases in between. The CDR3 spans 15 residues. The CDR3 here is CASSFSGSLGYEQYF. The DNA of the CDR3 is TGTGCCAGCAGTTTCTCAGGGTCTTTGGGGTACGAGCAGTACTTC.

The sample holds many counts of this clonotype. V gene TRBV2 combines with J gene TRBJ2-2, with a tentative D call TRBD2 (5 bases). CDR1 and CDR2 (germline): SNHLY, FYNNEI. V was shortened by 6 bases and J by 0 bases, with 8 bases between the two germline ends. CDR3 length equals 14 residues. CDR3 DNA: TGTGCCAGCAGCGAGACTACGAACACCGGGGAGCTGTTTTTT. Residues: CASSETTNTGELFF.

A word on this clonotype: This could be a read error, since a much larger clone is one nucleotide away. V and J are TRBV5-1 and TRBJ1-1; weak D call: TRBD1 (6 bases). V was cut by 3 bases and J by 2 bases, with 14 bases left in between. CDR3 length equals 15 residues. Germline CDR1 SGHRS, CDR2 YFSETQ. The CDR3 loop is CASSSWHRENTEAFF. DNA for the CDR3: TGCGCCAGCAGCTCGTGGCACAGGGAAAACACTGAAGCTTTCTTT.

This clonotype was detected ten times or more. The rearrangement uses TRBV6-1 and TRBJ2-3; 12 nucleotides agree with TRBD2. This CDR3 is built from 15 residues. Germline V gene lookup returns CDR1 MNHNS and CDR2 SASEGT. V lost 6 bases and J lost 4; bases outside the gene matches: 5. This CDR3 reads CASRTSGRSADTQYF. The CDR3, as DNA: TGTGCCAGCAGAACTAGCGGGAGGTCTGCAGATACGCAGTATTTT.

In its sample, this clonotype was seen many times. V usage is TRBV5-1 and J usage is TRBJ1-6; a possible D gene is TRBD1 (6 bases). This CDR3 has 15 amino acids. Between the trimmed V and J ends, which lost 2 bases and 7 bases, there was a span of 13 bases. From germline, CDR1 is SGHRS and CDR2 YFSETQ. CDR3 DNA: TGCGCCAGCAGCTTCCAGGGGCCAAGGAATTCACCCCTCCACTTT. Translated: CASSFQGPRNSPLHF.

This clonotype was seen many times. This chain connects TRBV4-2 to TRBJ2-5; possibly TRBD2 for D (5 bases). V lost 1 base and J lost 4, with 13 bases in between. The CDR3 length is 15 residues. CDR1 is LGHNA and CDR2 is YNFKEQ in the germline V gene. DNA for the CDR3: TGTGCCAGCAGCCAAGCCGGTAGTGGAGGAGAGACCCAGTACTTC. It codes for CASSQAGSGGETQYF.

This clonotype was counted at least ten times. The chain couples TRBV20-1 to TRBJ1-1, with D perhaps TRBD1 (6 bases). The CDR3 loop spans 13 amino acids. Germline CDR1 and CDR2: DFQATT and SNEGSKA (reference sequence). Trimming pared 6 bases from V and 0 bases from J, leaving 11 bases between. The CDR3 sequence: CSADQGLNTEAFF. Written as DNA, the CDR3 is TGCAGTGCCGACCAGGGGCTGAACACTGAAGCTTTCTTT.

This clonotype was counted many times. CDR3 in DNA: TGTGCCAGCAGCTTCCCCCCAGGGAAGGGCTCCTACGAGCAGTACTTC. This gives the protein CASSFPPGKGSYEQYF. The chain is built from TRBV7-2 and TRBJ2-7; perhaps TRBD1 as D (5 bases). The CDR3 has 16 amino acids. Trimming stripped 3 bases from V and 0 bases from J, with 15 bases between. The germline CDR1 and CDR2 sequences are SGHTA and FQGNSA.

The table lists this clonotype with many counts. CDR3: CASSSTRGEETQYF. The CDR3 DNA reads as TGTGCCAGCAGTTCGACCAGGGGCGAAGAGACCCAGTACTTC. V usage is TRBV28 and J usage is TRBJ2-5, with TRBD1 as a possible D gene (6 bases). CDR1 is MDHEN and CDR2 is SYDVKM in the germline V gene. Trimming stripped 4 bases from V and 3 bases from J, with 12 bases between. The CDR3 covers 14 residues.

This clonotype showed up many times. The chain recombines TRBV20-1 with TRBJ2-2; possibly TRBD2 for D (5 bases). The CDR3 is 14 amino acids. V lost 1 base, J lost 6 bases, and 12 bases lay in between. Germline V gene data show CDR1 as DFQATT and CDR2 as SNEGSKA (reference sequence). For the CDR3, the DNA is TGCAGTGCTAGAGGGGGAACTAGGCCCGGGGAGCTGTTTTTT. Amino acids: CSARGGTRPGELFF.

Of note for this clonotype: Just one base apart from a much larger clone, this may be a read error. The gene calls are TRBV5-1 and TRBJ2-2; D is unclear. Per the germline V gene, CDR1 is SGHRS and CDR2 is YFSETQ. The CDR3 is 12 amino acids. CDR3 bases: TGCGGCAGCAGCAATGATCCCGGGGAGCTGTTTTTT. Translating gives CGSSNDPGELFF. Filled out from reference TRBV5-1 and TRBJ2-2, the complete variable domain reads KAGVTQTPRYLIKTRGQQVTLSCSPISGHRSVSWYQQTPGQGLQFLFEYFSETQRNKGNFPGRFSGRQFSNSRSEMNVSTLELGDSALYLCGSSNDPGELFFGEGSRLTVL.

The genes are TRBV28 and TRBJ2-7, with 10 positions matching TRBD2. Looked up from germline, CDR1 is MDHEN and CDR2 is SYDVKM. J was trimmed by 0 bases and V by 5 bases; bases with no gene match: 19. This CDR3 contains 20 residues. The CDR3 nucleotides are TGTGCCAGCAGTCGAACCCCTAGAGCGGGAGGGCCTCCGAGCTCCTACGAGCAGTACTTC. Protein product: CASSRTPRAGGPPSSYEQYF.

The table lists this clonotype with many counts. This CDR3 reads CASSPDGNIQYF. The CDR3 DNA is TGTGCCAGCAGCCCGGACGGAAACATTCAGTACTTC. The chain joins TRBV7-9 to TRBJ2-4; D unclear. CDR3 size: 12 residues. V lost 5 bases and J 6 bases, leaving 8 bases between the germline ends. Germline lookup yields CDR1 SEHNR and CDR2 FQNEAQ (reference sequence). Drawing the rest from reference TRBV7-9 and TRBJ2-4, the complete variable domain is DTGVSQNPRHKITKRGQNVTFRCDPISEHNRLYWYRQTLGQGPEFLTYFQNEAQLEKSRLLSDRFSAERPKGSFSTLEIQRTEQGDSAMYLCASSPDGNIQYFGAGTRLSVL.

A few counts support this clonotype. This chain connects TRBV6-5 to TRBJ2-1, with TRBD2 matching 10 bases. Germline assignment: CDR1 MNHEY and CDR2 SVGAGI. Unmatched junction bases numbered 7, after V lost 7 bases and J lost 7 bases. The CDR3 has 14 residues. This CDR3 reads CASTQREGLNEQFF. CDR3 DNA: TGTGCCAGCACCCAGCGGGAGGGGTTGAATGAGCAGTTCTTC.

This clonotype was observed a handful of times. Here the CDR3 DNA reads TGTGCCAGCGCCCTAGGGGGGTCCCAGTACTTC. It is translated as CASALGGSQYF. The chain couples TRBV6-6 to TRBJ2-5; D assignment may be TRBD1 or TRBD2 (6 bases each). This CDR3 has 11 residues. The ends were cut back, 8 bases at V and 9 bases at J, with 13 bases in the middle. CDR1 is MNHNY and CDR2 is SVGAGI in the germline V gene (reference sequence).

This sequence joins TRBV10-2 and TRBJ1-3; the D gene is possibly TRBD1 (5 bases). Germline CDR1 and CDR2: WSHSY and SAAADI. The CDR3 is 16 amino acids. Trimming cost V 5 bases and J 0 bases, with 14 bases left between them. CDR3 coding DNA: TGCGCCAGCAGTAGTCCCGGCAGGGCCTCTGGAAACACCATATATTTT. Translated, it gives CASSSPGRASGNTIYF.

This clonotype was seen repeatedly, ten times or more. This chain joins TRBV11-2 and TRBJ1-2; D may be TRBD1 (5 bases). CDR3 length: 16 residues. Per germline, CDR1 SGHAT and CDR2 FQNNGV. V lost 5 bases to trimming and J lost 2 bases, with 18 bases between them. The CDR3 region has the DNA TGTGCCAGCAGCCCTCATCTGGGCAGGGTGAACTATGGCTACACCTTC. Protein sequence: CASSPHLGRVNYGYTF.

The CDR3 spells CASSLASIRDTQYF. The DNA for the CDR3 is TGCGCCAGCAGCTTGGCCTCAATCCGGGATACGCAGTATTTT. The V and J genes are TRBV5-1 and TRBJ2-3, with unresolved D. CDR3 size: 14 residues. From germline, CDR1 is SGHRS and CDR2 YFSETQ. V was pared by 0 bases and J by 6 bases, with 11 bases between.

This clonotype was detected ten times or more. The DNA of the CDR3 is TGTGCCAGCAGCTTAGACGGGAGAATCAAGGGAGATACGCAGTATTTT. This codes for CASSLDGRIKGDTQYF. The gene calls are TRBV7-2 and TRBJ2-3; a possible D gene is TRBD2 (6 bases). This CDR3 comprises 16 residues. Germline V gives CDR1 SGHTA, CDR2 FQGNSA. Trimming shortened V by 1 base and J by 5 bases, and 16 bases separated the two germline ends.

This clonotype was seen at least ten times. V and J are TRBV6-6 and TRBJ2-5, with unresolved D. This CDR3 is 15 amino acids long. In germline, CDR1 is MNHNY, CDR2 SVGAGI (reference sequence). Trimming shortened V by 5 bases and J by 2 bases, and 15 bases separated the two germline ends. CDR3 DNA sequence: TGTGCCAGCAGTGGCCACAGAACAGAACAAGAGACCCAGTACTTC. It codes for CASSGHRTEQETQYF.